This entry lists 10 T cell receptor beta chains sequenced from one sample in a study of cytomegalovirus exposure and HLA in healthy donors (dated by TCRdb to 2016 to 2017). Libraries came from the immunoSEQ multiplex PCR assay. A mixture of 60 forward primers for TCR Vbeta segments and 13 reverse primers for TCR Jbeta segments was used in the multiplex PCR. TCRdb took over this immuneACCESS table, retaining in-frame rearrangements with V and J assigned. Such tables are incomplete; in checked studies, under half of the missing clones stem from an unresolved V gene, and the remainder is unexplained. The sample yields 100,000 to 150,000 clones; about four fifths were counted once. More than 3.5% of the sample is held by the ten biggest clonotypes. The sequenced sample consisted of PBMCs. These receptor sequences come from a woman between 35 and 50 years old in good health and CMV-seropositive.

This chain uses TRBV5-3 with TRBJ2-7; TRBD1 matches at 10 bases. TRBV5-3 is an ORF, with its function uncertain. This CDR3 spans 15 amino acids. Trimming cost V 1 base and J 4 bases; bases outside gene matches: 5. The CDR3 spells CARSLIGQGEYEQYF. DNA for the CDR3: TGTGCCAGAAGCTTGATAGGACAGGGGGAGTACGAGCAGTACTTC.

V gene TRBV25-1 combines with J gene TRBJ2-1; TRBD2 matches at 7 bases. The V gene end was trimmed by 5 bases and the J gene end by 5 bases; junction bases not matched to a gene: 6. The V gene's germline CDR1 is MGHDK and CDR2 SYGVNS. CDR3 length: 14 amino acids. The CDR3 loop reads CASSTWGGNNEQFF. The CDR3 bases are TGTGCCAGCAGTACCTGGGGGGGGAACAATGAGCAGTTCTTC.

This clone was observed a handful of times. This sequence joins TRBV9 and TRBJ2-3; D is perhaps TRBD2 (5 bases). CDR1 and CDR2 from the germline V gene are SGDLS and YYNGEE. Trimming left V 4 bases short and J 5 bases short, with 14 bases between. The CDR3 runs to 14 residues. CDR3 bases: TGTGCCAGCAGCCTATCTAGTGAGGGAGATACGCAGTATTTT. Protein product: CASSLSSEGDTQYF.

The gene calls are TRBV6-1 and TRBJ1-5, with a tentative D call TRBD1 (5 bases). Germline CDR1 is MNHNS and CDR2 is SASEGT. V was shortened by 2 bases and J by 2 bases, with 10 bases between the two germline ends. CDR3 length: 15 amino acids. For the CDR3, the DNA is TGTGCCAGCAGTGAACAGGGTGGTGGCAATCAGCCCCAGCATTTT. It encodes CASSEQGGGNQPQHF.

This rearrangement joins TRBV28 to TRBJ2-7; TRBD1 is a possible D gene (5 bases). V was shortened by 7 bases and J by 7 bases, with 11 bases between the two germline ends. Per the germline V gene, CDR1 is MDHEN and CDR2 is SYDVKM. The length of the CDR3 is 11 residues. The DNA of the CDR3 is TGTGCCAGCAATGACAGCACGGAGCAGTACTTC. This sequence encodes CASNDSTEQYF.

The V and J genes are TRBV5-1 and TRBJ1-1, with D perhaps matching TRBD1 (5 bases). The CDR3 extends over 14 amino acids. Looked up from germline, CDR1 is SGHRS and CDR2 is YFSETQ. V lost 4 bases, J lost 1 base, and 11 bases lay in between. The CDR3 bases are TGCGCCAGCAGCGACGGGACTCAGAACACTGAAGCTTTCTTT. Translating it yields CASSDGTQNTEAFF.

The CDR3 DNA follows: TGTGCCAGCAGTCACAGGGTTTTCGAGTCGACCGGGGAGCTGTTTTTT. This encodes CASSHRVFESTGELFF. The rearrangement links TRBV6-6 to TRBJ2-2, with TRBD1 as a possible D gene (6 bases). Germline CDR1 reads MNHNY; CDR2 reads SVGAGI (reference sequence). This CDR3 contains 16 residues. The V gene lost 5 bases and the J gene lost 5 bases, with 18 bases spanning the gap.

The rearrangement links TRBV6-1 to TRBJ2-7; a weak D match, TRBD2 (5 bases). The CDR3 has 12 amino acids. Germline V gives CDR1 MNHNS, CDR2 SASEGT. V was shortened by 2 bases and J by 3 bases, with 5 bases between the two germline ends. The DNA of the CDR3 is TGTGCCAGCAGTGAACGGGACTACGAGCAGTACTTC. Amino acid sequence: CASSERDYEQYF.

The rearrangement joins TRBV5-6 to TRBJ1-2; no reliable D call. This CDR3 contains 14 residues. The V end was cut by 0 bases, the J end by 8 bases, with 14 bases between. The germline CDR1 and CDR2 sequences are SGHDT and YYEEEE. This CDR3 is CASSLAGVIEGYTF. The CDR3 DNA follows: TGTGCCAGCAGCTTGGCCGGGGTTATAGAGGGCTACACCTTC.

This chain links TRBV7-8 with TRBJ1-4; 7 bases match TRBD1. This CDR3 comprises 13 residues. J gave up 10 bases and V 5 bases, and 7 bases lay outside the gene matches. Germline V CDR1 and CDR2: SGHVS, FQNEAQ. The CDR3 sequence is CASSLGQSRKLFF. CDR3 sequence (DNA): TGTGCCAGCAGCCTGGGACAGTCCCGAAAACTGTTTTTT.